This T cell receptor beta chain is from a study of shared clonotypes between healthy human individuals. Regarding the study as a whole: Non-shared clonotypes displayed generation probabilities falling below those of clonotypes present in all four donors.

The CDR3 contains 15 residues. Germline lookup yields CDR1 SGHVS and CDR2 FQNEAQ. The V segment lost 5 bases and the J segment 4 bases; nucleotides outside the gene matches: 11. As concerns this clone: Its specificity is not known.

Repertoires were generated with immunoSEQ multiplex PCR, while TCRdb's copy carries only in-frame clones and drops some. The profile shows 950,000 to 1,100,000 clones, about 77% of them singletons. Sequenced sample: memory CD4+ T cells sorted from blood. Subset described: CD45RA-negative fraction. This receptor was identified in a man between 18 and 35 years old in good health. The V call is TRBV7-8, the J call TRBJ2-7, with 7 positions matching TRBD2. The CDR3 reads CASSPAGRGKYEQYF. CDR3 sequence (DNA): TGTGCCAGCAGCCCCGCCGGGCGGGGGAAATACGAGCAGTACTTC.